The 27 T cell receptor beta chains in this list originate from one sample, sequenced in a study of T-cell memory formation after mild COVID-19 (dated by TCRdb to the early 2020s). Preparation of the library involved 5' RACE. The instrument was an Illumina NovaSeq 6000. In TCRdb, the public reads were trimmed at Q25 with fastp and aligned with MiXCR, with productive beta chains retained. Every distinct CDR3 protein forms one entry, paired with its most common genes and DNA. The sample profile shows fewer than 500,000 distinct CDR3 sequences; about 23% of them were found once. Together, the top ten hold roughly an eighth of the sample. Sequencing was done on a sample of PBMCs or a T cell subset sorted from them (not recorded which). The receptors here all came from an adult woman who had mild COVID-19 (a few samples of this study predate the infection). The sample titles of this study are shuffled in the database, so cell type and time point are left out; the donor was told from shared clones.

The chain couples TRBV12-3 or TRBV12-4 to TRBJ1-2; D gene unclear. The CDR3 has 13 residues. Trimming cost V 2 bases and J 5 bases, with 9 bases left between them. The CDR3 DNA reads TGTGCCAGCAGTTTAACAGACGAGTATGGCTACACCTTC. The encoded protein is CASSLTDEYGYTF.

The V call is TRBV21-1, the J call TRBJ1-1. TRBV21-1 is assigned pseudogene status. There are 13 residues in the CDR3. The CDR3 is CASSTTSNPEAFF. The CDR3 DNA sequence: TGTGCCAGCAGCACTACAAGTAACCCTGAAGCTTTCTTT.

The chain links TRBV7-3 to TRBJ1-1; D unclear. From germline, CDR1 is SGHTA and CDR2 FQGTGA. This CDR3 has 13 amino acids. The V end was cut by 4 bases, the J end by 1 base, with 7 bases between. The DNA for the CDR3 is TGTGCCAGCAGCTCTTACGGGAACACTGAAGCTTTCTTT. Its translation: CASSSYGNTEAFF.

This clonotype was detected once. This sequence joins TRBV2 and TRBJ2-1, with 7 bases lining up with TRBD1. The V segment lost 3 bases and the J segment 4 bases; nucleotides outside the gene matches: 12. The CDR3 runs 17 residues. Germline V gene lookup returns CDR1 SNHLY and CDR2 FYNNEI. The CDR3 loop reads CASSEVRDSSLYNEQFF. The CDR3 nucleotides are TGTGCCAGCAGTGAGGTTCGGGACAGCTCTCTTTACAATGAGCAGTTCTTC.

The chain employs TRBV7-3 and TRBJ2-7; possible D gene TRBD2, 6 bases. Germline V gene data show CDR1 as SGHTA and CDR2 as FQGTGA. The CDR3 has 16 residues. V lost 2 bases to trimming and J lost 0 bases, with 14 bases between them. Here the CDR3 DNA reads TGTGCCAGCAGCTTACAAGGAGCGGGTCCCTCCTACGAGCAGTACTTC. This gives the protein CASSLQGAGPSYEQYF.

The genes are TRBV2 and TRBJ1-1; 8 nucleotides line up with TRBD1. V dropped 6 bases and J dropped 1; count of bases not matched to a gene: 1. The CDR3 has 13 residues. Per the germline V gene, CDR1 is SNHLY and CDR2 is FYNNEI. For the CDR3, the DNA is TGTGCCAGCAGGGACAGGGAGAACACTGAAGCTTTCTTT. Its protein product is CASRDRENTEAFF. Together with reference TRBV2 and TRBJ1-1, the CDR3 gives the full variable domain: EPEVTQTPSHQVTQMGQEVILRCVPISNHLYFYWYRQILGQKVEFLVSFYNNEISEKSEIFDDQFSVERPDGSNFTLKIRSTKLEDSAMYFCASRDRENTEAFFGQGTRLTVV.

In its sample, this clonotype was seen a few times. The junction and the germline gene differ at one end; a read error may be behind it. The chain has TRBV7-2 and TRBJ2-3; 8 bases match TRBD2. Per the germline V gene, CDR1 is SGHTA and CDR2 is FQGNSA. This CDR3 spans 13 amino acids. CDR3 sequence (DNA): TGTGCCAGCAGATTAGCGGGATCAGATACGCAGTATTTT. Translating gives CASRLAGSDTQYF.

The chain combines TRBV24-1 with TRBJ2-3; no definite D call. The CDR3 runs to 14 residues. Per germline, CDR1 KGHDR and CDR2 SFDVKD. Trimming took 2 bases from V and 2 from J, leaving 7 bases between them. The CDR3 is CATSDWELTDTQYF. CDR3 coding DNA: TGTGCCACCAGTGATTGGGAACTCACAGATACGCAGTATTTT.

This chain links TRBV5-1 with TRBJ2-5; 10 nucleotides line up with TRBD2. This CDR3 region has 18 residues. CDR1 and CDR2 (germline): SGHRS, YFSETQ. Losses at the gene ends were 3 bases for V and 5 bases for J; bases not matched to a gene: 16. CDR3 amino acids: CASSWRGPSGSLAETQYF. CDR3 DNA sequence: TGCGCCAGCAGCTGGAGGGGCCCTAGCGGGAGTCTGGCGGAGACCCAGTACTTC.

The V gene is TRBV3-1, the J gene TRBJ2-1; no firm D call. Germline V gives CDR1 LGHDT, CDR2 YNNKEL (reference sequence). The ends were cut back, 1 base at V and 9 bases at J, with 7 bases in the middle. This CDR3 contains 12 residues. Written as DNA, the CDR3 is TGTGCCAGCAGCCAAGTTCAAGTTGAGCAGTTCTTC. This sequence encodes CASSQVQVEQFF.

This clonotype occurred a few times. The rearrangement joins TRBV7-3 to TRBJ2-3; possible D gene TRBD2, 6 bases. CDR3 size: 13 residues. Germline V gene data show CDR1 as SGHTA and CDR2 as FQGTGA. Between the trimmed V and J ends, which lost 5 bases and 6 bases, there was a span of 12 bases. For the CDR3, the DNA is TGTGCCAGCAGCCGCCGGGAGACGGATACGCAGTATTTT. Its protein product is CASSRRETDTQYF.

CDR3 sequence (DNA): TGTGCCAGCTCACTCACAGCGGGGGCCCTAGTCAATGAGCAGTTCTTC. Its translation: CASSLTAGALVNEQFF. The chain uses TRBV18 and TRBJ2-1, with TRBD2 matching 8 bases. The CDR3 is 16 residues long. Trimming cost V 4 bases and J 6 bases; bases outside gene matches: 11. Germline loops: CDR1 KGHSH, CDR2 LQKENI.

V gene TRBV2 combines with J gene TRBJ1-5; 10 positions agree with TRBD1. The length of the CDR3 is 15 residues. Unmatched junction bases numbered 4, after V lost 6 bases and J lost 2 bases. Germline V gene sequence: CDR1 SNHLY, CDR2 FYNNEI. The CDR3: CASRAGTGGNQPQHF. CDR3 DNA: TGTGCCAGCAGAGCCGGGACAGGGGGCAATCAGCCCCAGCATTTT.

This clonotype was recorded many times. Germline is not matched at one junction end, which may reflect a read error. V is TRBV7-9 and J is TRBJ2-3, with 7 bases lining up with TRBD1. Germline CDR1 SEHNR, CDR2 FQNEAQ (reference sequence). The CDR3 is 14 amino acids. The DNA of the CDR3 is TGCGCCAGCAGCTTGGCCACAGGGGCAGATACGCAGTATTTT. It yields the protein CASSLATGADTQYF.

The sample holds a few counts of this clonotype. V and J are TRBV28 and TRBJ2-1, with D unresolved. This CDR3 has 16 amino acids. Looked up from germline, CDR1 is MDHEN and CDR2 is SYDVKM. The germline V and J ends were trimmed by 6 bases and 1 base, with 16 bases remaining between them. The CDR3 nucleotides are TGTGCCAGCAGCTGGAATAGTCTAGGGTCCTACAATGAGCAGTTCTTC. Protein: CASSWNSLGSYNEQFF.

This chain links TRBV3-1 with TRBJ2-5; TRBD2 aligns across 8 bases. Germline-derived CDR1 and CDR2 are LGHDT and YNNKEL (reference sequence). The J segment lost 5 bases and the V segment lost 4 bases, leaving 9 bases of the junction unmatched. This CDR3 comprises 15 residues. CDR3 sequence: CASSPNPGGGETQYF. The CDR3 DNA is TGTGCCAGCAGCCCTAACCCCGGGGGGGGCGAGACCCAGTACTTC.

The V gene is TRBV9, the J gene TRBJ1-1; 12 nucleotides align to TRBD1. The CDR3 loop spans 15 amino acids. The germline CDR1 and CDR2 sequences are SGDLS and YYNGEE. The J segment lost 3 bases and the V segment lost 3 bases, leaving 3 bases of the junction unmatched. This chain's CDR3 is CASSAGDRGHTEAFF. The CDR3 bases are TGTGCCAGCAGCGCCGGGGACAGGGGGCACACTGAAGCTTTCTTT.

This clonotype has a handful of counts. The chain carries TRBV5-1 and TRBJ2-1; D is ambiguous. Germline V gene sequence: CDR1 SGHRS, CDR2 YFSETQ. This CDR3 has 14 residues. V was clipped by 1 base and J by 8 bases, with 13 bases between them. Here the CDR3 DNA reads TGCGCCAGCAGCTTGAACCTAGTAATCGATGAGCAGTTCTTC. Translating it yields CASSLNLVIDEQFF. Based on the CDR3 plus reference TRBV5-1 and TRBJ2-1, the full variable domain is KAGVTQTPRYLIKTRGQQVTLSCSPISGHRSVSWYQQTPGQGLQFLFEYFSETQRNKGNFPGRFSGRQFSNSRSEMNVSTLELGDSALYLCASSLNLVIDEQFFGPGTRLTVL.

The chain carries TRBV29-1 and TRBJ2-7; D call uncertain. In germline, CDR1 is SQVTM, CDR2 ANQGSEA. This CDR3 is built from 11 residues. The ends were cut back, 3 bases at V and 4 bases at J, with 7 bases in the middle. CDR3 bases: TGCAGCGTTGAGATGTCATACGAGCAGTACTTC. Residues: CSVEMSYEQYF.

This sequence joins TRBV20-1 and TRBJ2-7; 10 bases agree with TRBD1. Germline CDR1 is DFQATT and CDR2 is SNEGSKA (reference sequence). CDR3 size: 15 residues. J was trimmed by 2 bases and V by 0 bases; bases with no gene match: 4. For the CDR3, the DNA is TGCAGTGCTAGAGACTGGGACAGGGGTCCCTACGAGCAGTACTTC. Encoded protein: CSARDWDRGPYEQYF.

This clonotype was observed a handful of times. The CDR3 DNA follows: TGTGCCAGCAGCCCCCGACTAGCGGGGGGGAATGAGCAGTTCTTC. Its protein product is CASSPRLAGGNEQFF. This chain joins TRBV7-9 and TRBJ2-1; 14 positions agree with TRBD2. The V gene's germline CDR1 is SEHNR and CDR2 FQNEAQ (reference sequence). CDR3 length: 15 amino acids. The trim removed 5 bases at V and 7 bases at J, leaving 4 bases unmatched.

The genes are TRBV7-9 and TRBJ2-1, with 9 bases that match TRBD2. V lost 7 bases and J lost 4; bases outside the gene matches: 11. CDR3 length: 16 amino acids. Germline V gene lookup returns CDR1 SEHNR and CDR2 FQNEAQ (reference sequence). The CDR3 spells CASTTTSGPSYNEQFF. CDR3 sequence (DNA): TGTGCCAGCACCACAACTAGCGGGCCCTCTTACAATGAGCAGTTCTTC.

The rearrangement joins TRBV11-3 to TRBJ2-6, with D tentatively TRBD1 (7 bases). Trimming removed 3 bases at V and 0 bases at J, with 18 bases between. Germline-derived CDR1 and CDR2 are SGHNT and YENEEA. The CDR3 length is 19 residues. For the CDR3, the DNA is TGTGCCAGCAGCTTCCGGACAGGAGGGGGTTTCTCTGGGGCCAACGTCCTGACTTTC. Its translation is CASSFRTGGGFSGANVLTF.

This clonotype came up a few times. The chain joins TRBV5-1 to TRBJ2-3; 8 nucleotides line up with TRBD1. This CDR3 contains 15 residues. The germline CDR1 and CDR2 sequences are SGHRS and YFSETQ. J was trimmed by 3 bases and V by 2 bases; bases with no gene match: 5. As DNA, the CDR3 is TGCGCCAGCAGCTTTGACAGGGGAGATACAGATACGCAGTATTTT. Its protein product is CASSFDRGDTDTQYF.

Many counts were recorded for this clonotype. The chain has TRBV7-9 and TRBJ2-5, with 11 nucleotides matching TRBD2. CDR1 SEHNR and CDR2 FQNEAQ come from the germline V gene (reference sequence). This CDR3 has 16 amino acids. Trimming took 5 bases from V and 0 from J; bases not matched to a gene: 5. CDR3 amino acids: CASSLPSGRYQETQYF. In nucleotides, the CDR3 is TGTGCCAGCAGCCTCCCTAGCGGGAGGTACCAAGAGACCCAGTACTTC. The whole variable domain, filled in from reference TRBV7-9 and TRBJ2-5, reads DTGVSQNPRHKITKRGQNVTFRCDPISEHNRLYWYRQTLGQGPEFLTYFQNEAQLEKSRLLSDRFSAERPKGSFSTLEIQRTEQGDSAMYLCASSLPSGRYQETQYFGPGTRLLVL.

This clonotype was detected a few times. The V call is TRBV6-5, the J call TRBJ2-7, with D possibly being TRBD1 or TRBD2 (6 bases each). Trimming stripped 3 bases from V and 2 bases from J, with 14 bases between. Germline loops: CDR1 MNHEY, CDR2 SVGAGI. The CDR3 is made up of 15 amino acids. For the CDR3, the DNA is TGTGCCAGCAGTTATCGGAGGGACAAAGCCTACGAGCAGTACTTC. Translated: CASSYRRDKAYEQYF.

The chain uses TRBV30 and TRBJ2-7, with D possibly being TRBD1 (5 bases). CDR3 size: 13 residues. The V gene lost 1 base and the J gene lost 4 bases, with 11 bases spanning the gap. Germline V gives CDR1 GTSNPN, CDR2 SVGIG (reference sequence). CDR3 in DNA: TGTGCCTGGAGTGAACAGGTTCTTTACGAGCAGTACTTC. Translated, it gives CAWSEQVLYEQYF.